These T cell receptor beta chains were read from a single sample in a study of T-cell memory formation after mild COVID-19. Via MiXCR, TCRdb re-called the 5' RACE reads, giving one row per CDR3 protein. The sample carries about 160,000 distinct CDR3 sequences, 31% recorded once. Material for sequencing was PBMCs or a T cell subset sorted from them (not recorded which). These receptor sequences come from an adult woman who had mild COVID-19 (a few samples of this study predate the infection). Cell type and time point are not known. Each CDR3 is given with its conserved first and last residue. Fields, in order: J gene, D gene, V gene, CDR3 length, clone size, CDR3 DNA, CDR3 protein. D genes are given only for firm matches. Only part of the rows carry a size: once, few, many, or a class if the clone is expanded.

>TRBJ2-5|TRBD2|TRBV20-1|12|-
TGCAGTGCTAAAAGCGGGGAGAAGACCCAGTACTTC
CSAKSGEKTQYF
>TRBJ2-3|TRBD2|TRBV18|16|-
TGTGCCAGCTCACCAGGGCGGCTAGCGGGTCTTCATACGCAGTATTTT
CASSPGRLAGLHTQYF
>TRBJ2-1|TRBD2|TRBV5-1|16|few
TGCGCCAGCAGCTTCCTCCTGCGGGAGGGCCTTGATGAGCAGTTCTTC
CASSFLLREGLDEQFF
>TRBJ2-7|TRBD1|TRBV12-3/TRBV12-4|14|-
TGTGCCAGCACTCCCCGGGGGACAGGCTACGAGCAGTACTTC
CASTPRGTGYEQYF
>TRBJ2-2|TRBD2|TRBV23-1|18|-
TGCGCCAGCAGTCAATCAAGTCAGACTAGCGGGAGGTCCGGGGAGCTGTTTTTT
CASSQSSQTSGRSGELFF
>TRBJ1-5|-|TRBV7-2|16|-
TGTGCCAGCAGCTTAGTTAGTTCCGCAGGAAATCAGCCCCAGCATTTT
CASSLVSSAGNQPQHF
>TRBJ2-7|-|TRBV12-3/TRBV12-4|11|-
TGTGCCAGCAGTTTGACAGGCGAGCAGTACTTC
CASSLTGEQYF
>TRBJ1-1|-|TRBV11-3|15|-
TGTGCCAGCAGCTTAGTTTATGGGAGGCTCACTGAAGCTTTCTTT
CASSLVYGRLTEAFF
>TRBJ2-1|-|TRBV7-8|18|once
TGTGCCAGCAGCTTAGCTAGGCCGGGGACAAGCTCCTACAATGAGCAGTTCTTC
CASSLARPGTSSYNEQFF
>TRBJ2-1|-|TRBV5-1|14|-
TGCGCCAGCACTCCGGGTTACTCCTACAATGAGCAGTTCTTC
CASTPGYSYNEQFF
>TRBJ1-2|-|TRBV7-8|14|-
TGTGCCAGCAGCTTAGAGGGTGTGAGATCAGGCTACACCTTC
CASSLEGVRSGYTF
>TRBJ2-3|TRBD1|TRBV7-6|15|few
TGTGCCAGCAGCTCGCTGGGACAGGACACAGATACGCAGTATTTT
CASSSLGQDTDTQYF
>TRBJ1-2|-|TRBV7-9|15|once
TGTGCCAGCAGCGCAGCGTTACAGGGATTCTATGGCTACACCTTC
CASSAALQGFYGYTF
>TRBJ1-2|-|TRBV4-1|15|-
TGCGCCAGCAGCCAAGTCACAACGGGACATTATGGCTACACCTTC
CASSQVTTGHYGYTF
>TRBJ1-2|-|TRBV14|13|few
TGTGCCAGCGCGCCCGGGACGGACTATGGCTACACCTTC
CASAPGTDYGYTF
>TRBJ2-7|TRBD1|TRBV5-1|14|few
TGCGCCAGCAGCTTGGCAGGGACAGTCTACGAGCAGTACTTC
CASSLAGTVYEQYF
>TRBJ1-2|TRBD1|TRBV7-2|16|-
TGTGCCAGCAGCTTAGCTCTGGGACAGAAGGGAAGCGGCTACACCTTC
CASSLALGQKGSGYTF